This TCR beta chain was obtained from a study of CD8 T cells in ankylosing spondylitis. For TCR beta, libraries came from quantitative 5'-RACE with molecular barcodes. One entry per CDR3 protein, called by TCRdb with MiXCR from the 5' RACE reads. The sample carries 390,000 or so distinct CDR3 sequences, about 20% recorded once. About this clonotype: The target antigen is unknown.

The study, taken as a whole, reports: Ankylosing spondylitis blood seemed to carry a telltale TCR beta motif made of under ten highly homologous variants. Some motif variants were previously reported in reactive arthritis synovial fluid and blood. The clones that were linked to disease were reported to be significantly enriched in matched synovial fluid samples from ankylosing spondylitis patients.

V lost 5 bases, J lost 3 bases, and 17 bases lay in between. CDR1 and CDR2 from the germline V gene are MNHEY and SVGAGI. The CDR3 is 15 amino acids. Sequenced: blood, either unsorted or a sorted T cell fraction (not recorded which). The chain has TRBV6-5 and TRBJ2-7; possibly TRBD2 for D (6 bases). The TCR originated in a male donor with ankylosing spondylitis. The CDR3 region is CASSNPGLPHYEQYF. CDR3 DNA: TGTGCCAGCAGTAACCCGGGACTCCCCCACTACGAGCAGTACTTC.